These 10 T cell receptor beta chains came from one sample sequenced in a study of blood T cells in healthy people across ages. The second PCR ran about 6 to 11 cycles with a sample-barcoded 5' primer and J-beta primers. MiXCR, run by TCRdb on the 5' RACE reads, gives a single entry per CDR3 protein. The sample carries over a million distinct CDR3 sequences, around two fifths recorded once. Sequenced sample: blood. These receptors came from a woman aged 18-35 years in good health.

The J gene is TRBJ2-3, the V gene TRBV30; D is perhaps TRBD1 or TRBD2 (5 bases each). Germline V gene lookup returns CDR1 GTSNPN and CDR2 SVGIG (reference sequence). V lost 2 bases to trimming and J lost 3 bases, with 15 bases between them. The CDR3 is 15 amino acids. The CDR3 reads CAWSRVGGWTDTQYF. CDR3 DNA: TGTGCCTGGAGTAGGGTTGGGGGATGGACAGATACGCAGTATTTT.

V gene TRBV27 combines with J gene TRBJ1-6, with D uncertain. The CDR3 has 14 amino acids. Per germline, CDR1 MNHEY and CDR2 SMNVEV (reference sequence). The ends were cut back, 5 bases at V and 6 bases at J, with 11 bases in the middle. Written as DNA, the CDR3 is TGTGCCAGCAGTGTACGGGGAGCTAATTCACCCCTCCACTTT. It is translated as CASSVRGANSPLHF.

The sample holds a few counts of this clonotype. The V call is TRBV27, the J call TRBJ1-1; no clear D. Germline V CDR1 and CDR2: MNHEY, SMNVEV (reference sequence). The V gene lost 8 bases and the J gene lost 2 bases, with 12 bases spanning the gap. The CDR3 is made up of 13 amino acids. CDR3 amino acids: CASGPSSNTEAFF. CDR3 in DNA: TGTGCCAGCGGACCCTCATCTAACACTGAAGCTTTCTTT.

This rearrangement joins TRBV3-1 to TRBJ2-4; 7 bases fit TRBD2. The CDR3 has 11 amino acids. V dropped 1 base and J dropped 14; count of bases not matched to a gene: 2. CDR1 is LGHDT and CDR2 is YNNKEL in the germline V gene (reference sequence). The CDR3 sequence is CASSQAGREYF. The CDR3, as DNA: TGTGCCAGCAGCCAAGCAGGGAGGGAGTACTTC.

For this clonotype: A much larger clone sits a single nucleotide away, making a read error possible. The CDR3 sequence is CVSSLAAYEQYF. CDR3 nucleotides: TGTGTCAGCAGCTTAGCGGCCTACGAGCAGTACTTC. V usage is TRBV5-6 and J usage is TRBJ2-7, with D perhaps matching TRBD2 (6 bases). This CDR3 is 12 amino acids long. CDR1 SGHDT and CDR2 YYEEEE come from the germline V gene.

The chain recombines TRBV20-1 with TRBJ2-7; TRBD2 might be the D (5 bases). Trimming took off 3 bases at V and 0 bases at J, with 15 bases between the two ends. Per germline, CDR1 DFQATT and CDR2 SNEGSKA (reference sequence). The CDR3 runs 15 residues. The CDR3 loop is CSASAPPDYSYEQYF. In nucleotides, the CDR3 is TGCAGTGCTAGCGCCCCACCCGACTACTCCTACGAGCAGTACTTC.

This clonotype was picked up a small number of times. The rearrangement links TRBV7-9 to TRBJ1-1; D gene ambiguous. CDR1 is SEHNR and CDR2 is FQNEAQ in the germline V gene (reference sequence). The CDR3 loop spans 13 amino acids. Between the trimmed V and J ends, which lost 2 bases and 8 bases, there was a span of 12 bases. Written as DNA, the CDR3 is TGTGCCAGCAGCTTACTGGTATCCCCCGAAGCTTTCTTT. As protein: CASSLLVSPEAFF. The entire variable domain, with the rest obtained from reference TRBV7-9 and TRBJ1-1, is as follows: DTGVSQNPRHKITKRGQNVTFRCDPISEHNRLYWYRQTLGQGPEFLTYFQNEAQLEKSRLLSDRFSAERPKGSFSTLEIQRTEQGDSAMYLCASSLLVSPEAFFGQGTRLTVV.

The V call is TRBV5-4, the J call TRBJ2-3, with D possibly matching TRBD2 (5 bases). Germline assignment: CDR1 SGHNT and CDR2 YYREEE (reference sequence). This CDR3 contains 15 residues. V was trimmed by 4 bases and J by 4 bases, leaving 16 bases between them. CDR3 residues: CASSQRALNADTQYF. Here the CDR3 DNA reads TGTGCCAGCAGCCAGAGGGCCTTGAATGCAGATACGCAGTATTTT.

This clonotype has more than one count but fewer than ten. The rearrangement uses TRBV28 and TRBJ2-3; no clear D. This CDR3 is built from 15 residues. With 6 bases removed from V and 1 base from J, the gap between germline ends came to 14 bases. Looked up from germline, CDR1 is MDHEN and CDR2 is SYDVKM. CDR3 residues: CASSAPGRGTDTQYF. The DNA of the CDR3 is TGTGCCAGCAGCGCACCTGGTCGTGGCACAGATACGCAGTATTTT.

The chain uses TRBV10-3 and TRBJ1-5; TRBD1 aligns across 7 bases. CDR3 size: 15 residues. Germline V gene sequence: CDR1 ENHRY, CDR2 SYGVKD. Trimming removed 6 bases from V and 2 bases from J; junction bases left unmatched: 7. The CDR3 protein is CAISPDRVGNQPQHF. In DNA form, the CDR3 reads TGTGCCATCAGCCCAGACAGGGTTGGCAATCAGCCCCAGCATTTT.